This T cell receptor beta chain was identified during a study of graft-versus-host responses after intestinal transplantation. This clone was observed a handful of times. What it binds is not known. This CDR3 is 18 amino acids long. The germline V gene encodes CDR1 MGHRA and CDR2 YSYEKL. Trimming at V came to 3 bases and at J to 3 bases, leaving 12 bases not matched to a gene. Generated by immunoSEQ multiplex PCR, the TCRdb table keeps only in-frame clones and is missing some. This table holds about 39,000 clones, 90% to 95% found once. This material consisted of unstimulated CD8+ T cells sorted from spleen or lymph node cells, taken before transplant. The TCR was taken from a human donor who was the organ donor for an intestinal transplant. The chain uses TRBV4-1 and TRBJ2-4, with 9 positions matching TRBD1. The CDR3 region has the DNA TGCGCCAGCAGCCAGGGGACAGGGACCCACCTAAGCAAAAACATTCAGTACTTC. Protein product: CASSQGTGTHLSKNIQYF.